Listed below are T cell receptor beta chains from one sample, sequenced in a study of shared clonotypes between healthy human individuals. Some clones are missing from TCRdb's copy, which holds only in-frame ones; the method was immunoSEQ multiplex PCR. This table holds roughly 2,500,000 clones, approximately 94% found once. The sample comprised naive CD4+ T cells from PBMCs. These receptors all stem from a man younger than 35 in good health. Some clones in this sample may be carry-over from other donors' samples. Each CDR3 is given with its conserved first and last residue. A D gene is named only where the DNA matches it firmly. The size entry is marked missing in some rows and otherwise reads once, few, many or a size class.

>TRBJ2-7|NA|TRBV9|NA|15
TGTGCCAGCAGCGTAGGTGGTACCCCGGGAGTGGAGCAGTACTTC
CASSVGGTPGVEQYF
>TRBJ2-1|TRBD2|TRBV19|NA|15
TGTGCCAGTAGTATTGGACTAGCCGACGGTGGTGAGCAGTTCTTC
CASSIGLADGGEQFF
>TRBJ1-4|NA|TRBV7-9|NA|15
TGTGCCAGCAGCCCCCCCGGGAAAACGGGGGAAAAACTGTTTTTT
CASSPPGKTGEKLFF
>TRBJ2-5|NA|TRBV7-2|NA|11
TGTGCCAGCAGCTTAACGGAGACCCAGTACTTC
CASSLTETQYF
>TRBJ1-1|TRBD1|TRBV4-1|NA|14
TGCGCCAGCAGCCGGACAGGGCAAGACACTGAAGCTTTCTTT
CASSRTGQDTEAFF
>TRBJ2-1|TRBD1|TRBV28|NA|18
TGTGCCAGCAGGGTACCCCCCGGACAGGGTGGGTCCTACAATGAGCAGTTCTTC
CASRVPPGQGGSYNEQFF
>TRBJ1-2|TRBD1|TRBV10-3|NA|14
TGTGCCAGCAGGCGGGACAGGGGAGGCTATGGCTACACCTTC
CASRRDRGGYGYTF
>TRBJ1-1|NA|TRBV12-5|once|14
TGTGCTAGTGGTTGGGGGGAGGGCAACACTGAAGCTTTCTTT
CASGWGEGNTEAFF
>TRBJ2-2|NA|TRBV29-1|once|12
TGCAGCGTTTGGGATGCCGCCGAGAAGCTGTTTTTT
CSVWDAAEKLFF
>TRBJ2-7|NA|TRBV9|NA|14
TGTGCCAGCAGCGCCACCGACGGAGCCTACGAGCAGTACTTC
CASSATDGAYEQYF
>TRBJ1-2|NA|TRBV7-9|NA|14
TGTGCCAGCAGCTTAGGGCAGGGCATTTACGGCTACACCTTC
CASSLGQGIYGYTF
>TRBJ1-2|NA|TRBV18|once|11
TGTGCCAGCTCATCACTTTATGGCTACACCTTC
CASSSLYGYTF
>TRBJ2-7|NA|TRBV5-5|NA|13
TGTGCCAGCAGCTTGGCGGCGTCCTACGAGCAGTACTTC
CASSLAASYEQYF
>TRBJ2-3|TRBD1|TRBV19|NA|19
TGTGCCAGTAGTTCCCGCAGACCAGGGGGCGGCCTGAGCACAGATACGCAGTATTTT
CASSSRRPGGGLSTDTQYF
>TRBJ2-1|NA|TRBV6-1|NA|12
TGTGCCAGCAGTGCAGGGTACAATGAGCAGTTCTTC
CASSAGYNEQFF
>TRBJ2-5|TRBD1|TRBV7-9|once|16
TGTGCCAGCAGCCCAGGGGGCCGGGGGCCCCAAGAGACCCAGTACTTC
CASSPGGRGPQETQYF
>TRBJ2-5|TRBD2|TRBV5-1|NA|17
TGCGCCAGCAGCTTGGAGGGGTTACTAGCGGGAGGTGGGACCCAGTACTTC
CASSLEGLLAGGGTQYF
>TRBJ2-2|TRBD2|TRBV4-2|NA|15
TGTGCCAGCAGCCAAGGGGACTATCCCACCGGGGAGCTGTTTTTT
CASSQGDYPTGELFF
>TRBJ1-5|NA|TRBV4-1|NA|16
TGCGCCAGCAGCCAACAGGCGGGAGGGAGAAATCAGCCCCAGCATTTT
CASSQQAGGRNQPQHF
>TRBJ1-2|TRBD1|TRBV5-5|once|16
TGTGCCAGCAGCTTGGCAGGACAGGGCAGCCTCTATGGCTACACCTTC
CASSLAGQGSLYGYTF
>TRBJ2-7|NA|TRBV15|NA|15
TGTGCCACAGCCGGCGGGCCAGGTATAAACTACGAGCAGTACTTC
CATAGGPGINYEQYF
>TRBJ2-6|NA|TRBV28|NA|13
TGTGCCAGCAGTGCCGGTGGGGCCAACGTCCTGACTTTC
CASSAGGANVLTF
>TRBJ1-2|NA|TRBV28|NA|15
TGTGCCAGCCAATTGGGTGCAGTCTCAAACTATGGCTACACCTTC
CASQLGAVSNYGYTF
>TRBJ2-1|TRBD2|TRBV15|NA|19
TGTGCCACCAGCAGAGAGGCTAGCGGGAGGGCGTTGGTGGGGAATGAGCAGTTCTTC
CATSREASGRALVGNEQFF
>TRBJ2-7|TRBD2|TRBV5-4|NA|15
TGTGCCAGCAGCTCCGGGACTAGCGGGGTTTACGAGCAGTACTTC
CASSSGTSGVYEQYF
>TRBJ1-2|NA|TRBV4-3|NA|15
TGCGCCAGCAGCCAAGACCGAAGGCAGCCCAATGGCTACACCTTC
CASSQDRRQPNGYTF
>TRBJ1-1|NA|TRBV2|NA|11
TGTGCCAGCAGTGGGCTCTGGGAAGCTTTCTTT
CASSGLWEAFF
>TRBJ2-1|TRBD2|TRBV5-1|once|14
TGCGCCAGCAGCTTACTAGCGGCAAACAATGAGCAGTTCTTC
CASSLLAANNEQFF
>TRBJ1-1|NA|TRBV27|NA|14
TGTGCCAGCAGTTTACGGGGCAGGAACACTGAAGCTTTCTTT
CASSLRGRNTEAFF
>TRBJ2-3|NA|TRBV5-1|NA|15
TGCGCCAGCAGCTTGCCGTCTGCTAGCACAGATACGCAGTATTTT
CASSLPSASTDTQYF